The present TCR beta chain was sequenced within a study of blood T cell repertoires in COVID-19. Data came from immunoSEQ multiplex PCR; TCRdb stores just in-frame clones and leaves some out. The data show about 230,000 clones, approximately 90% seen once. In germline, CDR1 is LGHDT, CDR2 YNNKEL (reference sequence). The CDR3 consists of 14 residues. Trimming took 1 base from V and 3 from J; bases not matched to a gene: 1. The V call is TRBV3-1 (or the pseudogene TRBV3-2), the J call TRBJ2-3; 7 nucleotides agree with TRBD1. Sequencing input: PBMCs or T cells enriched from blood (not recorded which). This TCR derives from a young man who had recovered from COVID-19. The CDR3 sequence: CASSQAGGTDTQYF. The CDR3, as DNA: TGTGCCAGCAGCCAAGCAGGGGGAACAGATACGCAGTATTTT.